This entry concerns a single T cell receptor (beta chain). Its antigen is unknown. The record originates from a study of beta chain features in type 1 diabetes. General study findings and limits: The naive, central memory and Treg TCRB repertoires of patients appeared to be more similar to one another than those of healthy donors.

V lost 0 bases and J 2 bases, leaving 9 bases between the germline ends. This CDR3 has 15 amino acids. CDR1 and CDR2 from the germline V gene are LGHNA and YSLEER. The authors reverse transcribed all of the isolated RNA, so sequencing captured expressed TCRB transcripts. The protocol was immunoSEQ multiplex PCR, while the TCRdb copy is restricted to in-frame clones and leaves out a portion. The sample contains 300,000 to 350,000 clones, roughly 8% of which appear only once. The rearrangement uses TRBV4-3 and TRBJ2-3; D ambiguous. The sample comprised central memory CD4+ T cells from blood. This receptor was obtained from a woman younger than 35 in good health. The CDR3 here is CASSQDWAITDTQYF. The CDR3 nucleotides are TGCGCCAGCAGCCAAGATTGGGCAATCACAGATACGCAGTATTTT.